The source of this T cell receptor (beta chain) is a study of blood T cell repertoires in COVID-19. Per germline, CDR1 MNHEY and CDR2 SVGAGI. Trimming cost V 7 bases and J 5 bases; bases outside gene matches: 1. The CDR3 has 12 amino acids. Data came from immunoSEQ multiplex PCR; TCRdb stores just in-frame clones and leaves some out. The sample yields roughly 200,000 clones, around 87% seen once. J is TRBJ1-5 and V is TRBV6-5, with TRBD1 matching over 8 bases. Sequenced input: peripheral blood. The receptor was derived from a man in his 60s with acute or convalescent COVID-19. CDR3 sequence: CASMDRDQPQHF. The CDR3 nucleotides read TGTGCCAGCATGGACAGGGATCAGCCCCAGCATTTT.